This is a list of T cell receptor beta chains from one sample in a study of T cells in Graves' hyperthyroidism and ophthalmopathy. Using its own MiXCR run on the multiplex PCR reads, TCRdb lists one record per CDR3 protein. The sample consists of 600,000 to 750,000 distinct CDR3 sequences, around 16% of them appearing once. Sample: blood. All receptors come from a man aged 45-60 years with Graves' hyperthyroidism. Each CDR3 is given with its conserved first and last residue. A D gene is named only where the DNA matches it firmly. The size of a clone is reported for some rows only, either as once, few or many, or as a class for expanded clones.

clone_size j_call d_call v_call cdr3_aa cdr3_nt
- TRBJ2-7 TRBD2 TRBV7-3 CASRSPPGEGRHEQYF TGTGCCAGCAGATCCCCGCCGGGGGAGGGTCGACACGAGCAGTACTTC
many TRBJ2-1 - TRBV5-1 CASSLEPTYNEQFF TGCGCCAGCAGCTTGGAACCGACTTACAATGAGCAGTTCTTC
- TRBJ1-1 - TRBV9 CASSVEGGEAFF TGTGCCAGCAGCGTAGAGGGTGGGGAAGCTTTCTTT
many TRBJ2-1 TRBD2 TRBV28 CASSLTMLAGGHNEQFF TGTGCCAGCAGTTTAACAATGCTAGCGGGAGGGCACAATGAGCAGTTCTTC
- TRBJ2-6 - TRBV7-2 CASSLDFSSGANVLTF TGTGCCAGCAGCTTAGACTTTAGCTCTGGGGCCAACGTCCTGACTTTC
few TRBJ2-3 - TRBV19 CASSREDALTDTQYF TGTGCCAGTAGTCGAGAAGATGCCTTAACAGATACGCAGTATTTT
- TRBJ2-5 TRBD1 TRBV5-1 CASSKGQGSVETQYF TGCGCCAGCAGCAAGGGACAGGGTTCCGTAGAGACCCAGTACTTC
- TRBJ2-6 - TRBV6-1 CASNRWLPSGANVLTF TGTGCCAGCAATCGATGGCTACCCTCTGGGGCCAACGTCCTGACTTTC
few TRBJ2-7 - TRBV28 CASRPSDQLYEQYF TGTGCCAGCAGACCCTCCGACCAGCTCTACGAGCAGTACTTC
many TRBJ1-6 TRBD1 TRBV6-1 CASSLNRGRDSPLHF TGTGCCAGCAGCCTCAACAGGGGACGGGATTCACCCCTCCACTTT
many TRBJ2-1 - TRBV28 CASSLKGKGRGWSNEQFF TGTGCCAGCAGTTTAAAAGGGAAGGGAAGAGGATGGAGCAATGAGCAGTTCTTC
many TRBJ2-3 TRBD2 TRBV7-3 CASSGLAGSSDTQYF TGTGCCAGCTCAGGACTAGCGGGAAGTTCAGATACGCAGTATTTT
- TRBJ1-1 TRBD1 TRBV20-1 CSARGSRGGEAFF TGCAGTGCTAGAGGCTCCAGGGGGGGTGAAGCTTTCTTT
- TRBJ1-5 - TRBV28 CASSLLRQSNQPQHF TGTGCCAGCAGTTTATTGAGACAGAGCAATCAGCCCCAGCATTTT
- TRBJ2-5 TRBD2 TRBV19 CASSPAEAGGGETQYF TGTGCCAGTAGTCCGGCTGAGGCGGGAGGAGGGGAGACCCAGTACTTC
- TRBJ1-2 - TRBV5-1 CASSSDPYYGYTF TGCGCCAGCAGCTCCGACCCTTACTATGGCTACACCTTC
few TRBJ1-5 - TRBV3-1 CVSSQGGGLQPQHF TGTGTCAGCAGCCAAGGGGGAGGGCTACAGCCCCAGCATTTT
- TRBJ2-7 - TRBV20-1 CSAVRVEVVYEQYF TGCAGTGCTGTTAGAGTTGAAGTGGTCTACGAGCAGTACTTC
many TRBJ1-5 TRBD1 TRBV12-3/TRBV12-4 CASSSGQAPNQPQHF TGTGCCAGCAGCTCCGGACAGGCGCCCAATCAGCCCCAGCATTTT
few TRBJ2-7 - TRBV6-1 CASSKDMSYEQYF TGTGCCAGCAGTAAGGACATGTCCTACGAGCAGTACTTC
few TRBJ2-7 - TRBV20-1 CSARLRVGREQYF TGCAGTGCTAGATTACGGGTGGGTAGGGAGCAGTACTTC
many TRBJ2-7 TRBD1 TRBV28 CASSAGTGDSYEQYF TGTGCCAGCAGCGCCGGGACAGGGGACTCCTACGAGCAGTACTTC
many TRBJ2-1 - TRBV2 CASSPGPRKHDEQFF TGTGCCAGCAGTCCGGGACCGCGCAAACACGACGAGCAGTTCTTC
- TRBJ2-7 TRBD1 TRBV6-2/TRBV6-3 CASTLETGGGYEQYF TGTGCCAGCACCCTCGAGACAGGGGGCGGCTACGAGCAGTACTTC
many TRBJ2-5 TRBD2 TRBV18 CASSPQASGGLGETQYF TGTGCCAGCTCACCACAGGCAAGCGGGGGCCTGGGGGAGACCCAGTACTTC
- TRBJ2-1 - TRBV18 CASSTGRGPSYNEQFF TGTGCCAGCTCAACGGGGAGAGGGCCTTCCTACAATGAGCAGTTCTTC
many TRBJ2-3 TRBD1 TRBV24-1 CATGTGQATDTQYF TGTGCCACCGGCACGGGACAGGCCACAGATACGCAGTATTTT
- TRBJ2-7 TRBD1 TRBV3-1 CASSSGTGGTYEQYF TGTGCCAGCAGCTCCGGGACAGGGGGAACCTACGAGCAGTACTTC
few TRBJ2-4 TRBD1 TRBV18 CASSTTGGGKNIQYF TGTGCCAGCTCTACGACAGGGGGAGGCAAAAACATTCAGTACTTC
many TRBJ2-1 TRBD1 TRBV24-1 CATSDMKTGSSYNEQFF TGTGCCACCAGTGACATGAAGACAGGGAGCTCCTACAATGAGCAGTTCTTC
few TRBJ2-7 - TRBV19 CASSIRGHGGEQYF TGTGCCAGTAGTATCCGAGGCCACGGGGGAGAGCAGTACTTC
many TRBJ1-1 - TRBV11-1 CASSLYVLGTEAFF TGTGCCAGCAGCTTATATGTCTTGGGCACTGAAGCTTTCTTT
few TRBJ1-4 TRBD1 TRBV5-1 CASSLDMRTGGEKLFF TGCGCCAGCAGCTTGGATATGAGGACAGGGGGTGAAAAACTGTTTTTT
once TRBJ1-2 - TRBV30 CAWSGQAEGYTF TGTGCCTGGAGTGGACAGGCCGAGGGCTACACCTTC
few TRBJ2-7 - TRBV6-9 CASSVSTYEQYF TGTGCCAGCAGTGTTTCGACCTACGAGCAGTACTTC
few TRBJ2-1 TRBD2 TRBV2 CASRGTSGRGVYDEQFF TGTGCCAGCAGGGGGACTAGCGGGAGAGGAGTTTACGATGAGCAGTTCTTC
many TRBJ1-5 - TRBV7-9 CASSRGGSNQPQHF TGTGCCAGCAGCCGTGGGGGGAGCAATCAGCCCCAGCATTTT
few TRBJ2-2 TRBD2 TRBV24-1 CATSDLKTSGRQNTGELFF TGTGCCACCAGTGATTTAAAGACTAGCGGGAGGCAGAACACCGGGGAGCTGTTTTTT
- TRBJ1-2 - TRBV5-6 CASSLGGAVPFNYGYTF TGTGCCAGCAGCTTGGGGGGGGCGGTCCCTTTTAACTATGGCTACACCTTC
- TRBJ1-5 - TRBV7-9 CASSSTYQGRKDSNQPQHF TGTGCCAGCAGCTCAACCTACCAGGGGAGGAAGGATAGCAATCAGCCCCAGCATTTT
many TRBJ2-5 - TRBV28 CASSSSRFSRETQYF TGTGCCAGCAGTTCCTCTCGTTTTAGTCGGGAGACCCAGTACTTC
many TRBJ2-4 TRBD2 TRBV2 CASSLGTSGKNIQYF TGTGCCAGCAGTTTGGGGACTAGCGGGAAAAACATTCAGTACTTC
few TRBJ2-4 - TRBV27 CASSLSMQTLAKNIQYF TGTGCCAGCAGTTTATCTATGCAGACCCTAGCCAAAAACATTCAGTACTTC
- TRBJ2-7 - TRBV7-2 CASSPGRNSYEQYF TGTGCCAGCAGCCCGGGACGGAACTCCTACGAGCAGTACTTC
few TRBJ2-1 TRBD1 TRBV6-1 CASSRTGNDEQFF TGTGCCAGCAGTAGGACAGGGAACGATGAGCAGTTCTTC
few TRBJ2-1 TRBD2 TRBV11-3 CASSFAPLRPQTSGRPYSYNEQFF TGTGCCAGCAGCTTTGCCCCCCTTCGCCCCCAGACTAGCGGGAGGCCTTACTCCTACAATGAGCAGTTCTTC
many TRBJ2-1 TRBD2 TRBV7-2 CASSLAGANPYNEQFF TGTGCCAGCAGCCTAGCGGGAGCTAATCCCTACAATGAGCAGTTCTTC
many TRBJ2-3 TRBD2 TRBV7-8 CASSLLKTSGSTDTQYF TGTGCCAGCAGCCTCCTAAAGACTAGCGGGAGTACAGATACGCAGTATTTT
many TRBJ1-6 - TRBV28 CASSSGGPYSPLHF TGTGCCAGCAGTTCGGGGGGTCCTTATTCACCCCTCCACTTT
many TRBJ1-6 - TRBV27 CASSLAGGLLPLHF TGTGCCAGCAGTTTGGCTGGGGGGCTGCTACCCCTCCACTTT
few TRBJ1-1 - TRBV28 CASRVWANTEAFF TGTGCCAGCCGCGTTTGGGCGAACACTGAAGCTTTCTTT
many TRBJ2-4 - TRBV20-1 CSARDLARGDIQYF TGCAGTGCTAGAGACCTCGCCAGGGGGGACATTCAGTACTTC
few TRBJ2-1 TRBD2 TRBV7-3 CASSPPGGNEQFF TGTGCCAGCAGCCCCCCGGGGGGAAATGAGCAGTTCTTC
many TRBJ2-7 - TRBV27 CASSKQWRYEQYF TGTGCCAGCAGCAAACAGTGGCGTTACGAGCAGTACTTC
- TRBJ1-3 - TRBV4-1 CASSQPASTGNTIYF TGCGCCAGCAGCCAACCTGCCTCGACGGGAAACACCATATATTTT
few TRBJ2-2 TRBD2 TRBV13 CASSPRLAVTGELFF TGTGCCAGCAGCCCGCGACTAGCGGTCACCGGGGAGCTGTTTTTT
- TRBJ2-1 - TRBV29-1 CSVGLLSSYNEQFF TGCAGCGTTGGACTTCTGAGCTCCTACAATGAGCAGTTCTTC
many TRBJ1-2 - TRBV5-4 CASSLEQGGYYGYTF TGTGCCAGCAGCTTGGAACAGGGAGGGTACTATGGCTACACCTTC
few TRBJ2-1 - TRBV12-3/TRBV12-4 CASSSAGRHSSYNEQFF TGTGCCAGCAGTTCTGCTGGCAGGCATAGCTCCTACAATGAGCAGTTCTTC
- TRBJ2-7 TRBD2 TRBV19 CASSKASGSANEQYF TGTGCCAGTAGTAAGGCTAGCGGGAGTGCTAACGAGCAGTACTTC